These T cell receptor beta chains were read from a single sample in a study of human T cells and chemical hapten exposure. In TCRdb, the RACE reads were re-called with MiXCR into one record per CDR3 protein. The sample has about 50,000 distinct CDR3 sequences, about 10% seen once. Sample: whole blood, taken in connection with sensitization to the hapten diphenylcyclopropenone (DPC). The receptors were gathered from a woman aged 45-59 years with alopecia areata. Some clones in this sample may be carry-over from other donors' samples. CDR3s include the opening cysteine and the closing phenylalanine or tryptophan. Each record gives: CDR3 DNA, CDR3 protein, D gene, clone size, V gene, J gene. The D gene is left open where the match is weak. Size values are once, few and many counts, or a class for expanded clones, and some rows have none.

TGCGCCAGCAGCCAAAGGCCTAGCGGGGGATCAGATACGCAGTATTTT	CASSQRPSGGSDTQYF	TRBD2	few	TRBV4-3	TRBJ2-3
TGTGCCAGCAGGGCAGAGACCCAGTACTTC	CASRAETQYF	NA	many	TRBV6-5	TRBJ2-5
TGTGCCAGCAGCCGTACGACGGAGGCCCTGGAGACCCAGTACTTC	CASSRTTEALETQYF	NA	few	TRBV7-9	TRBJ2-5
TGTGCCAGCGGGGGACAGGGGGATTCACCCCTCCACTTT	CASGGQGDSPLHF	TRBD1	many	TRBV2	TRBJ1-6
TGTGCCAGCACGTTATTGACCGGGGAGCTGTTTTTT	CASTLLTGELFF	NA	many	TRBV11-2	TRBJ2-2
TGTGCCAGCAGCGGGTCCGAAACGTACAATGAGCAGTTCTTC	CASSGSETYNEQFF	NA	few	TRBV6-2/TRBV6-3	TRBJ2-1
TGCAGCGTTTCACGGACGGTCGGGGAGGCCTATGGCTACACCTTC	CSVSRTVGEAYGYTF	NA	NA	TRBV29-1	TRBJ1-2
TGTGCCAGCAGGAACCCGGGAAACCCCTTTGAAGCTTTCTTT	CASRNPGNPFEAFF	NA	NA	TRBV6-5	TRBJ1-1
TGTGCCAGCAGCTTAGAACCAGGGGACTCCTACGAGCAGTACTTC	CASSLEPGDSYEQYF	NA	once	TRBV7-2	TRBJ2-7
TGTGCCAGCAGTTTTGGCAGGGGCTTTCAGCCCCAGCATTTT	CASSFGRGFQPQHF	NA	NA	TRBV28	TRBJ1-5
TGCAGCGTGAAGAGAGACAGCTCCGGATATGGCTACACCTTC	CSVKRDSSGYGYTF	NA	many	TRBV29-1	TRBJ1-2
TGCGCCAGCAGCGGACCCGACAGGGCCCGCACAGATACGCAGTATTTT	CASSGPDRARTDTQYF	TRBD1	few	TRBV4-1	TRBJ2-3
TGCAGCGTTGGTCCCCGGGGTATTGCCTACGAGCAGTACTTC	CSVGPRGIAYEQYF	NA	once	TRBV29-1	TRBJ2-7
TGTGCCAGCAGCTTAAGACAGGGGATCAATCAGCCCCAGCATTTT	CASSLRQGINQPQHF	TRBD1	NA	TRBV5-6	TRBJ1-5
TGTGCCAGCAGCTTAGGGGTCCGCTCCTACAATGAGCAGTTCTTC	CASSLGVRSYNEQFF	NA	NA	TRBV7-7	TRBJ2-1
TGCAGCGTTCGACAAGAGACCCAGTACTTC	CSVRQETQYF	NA	NA	TRBV29-1	TRBJ2-5
TGCGCCAGCAGCCAAAATACGAGGACCGGGGAGCTGTTTTTT	CASSQNTRTGELFF	NA	NA	TRBV4-3	TRBJ2-2
TGCGCCAGCAGCCCCAACCGGGGGGAAGGGCAAAAGGCGGCTTTCTTT	CASSPNRGEGQKAAFF	NA	few	TRBV5-1	TRBJ1-1
TGTGCCAGCAGGGAGACCGGGACCAAAGGGCTGAACACTGAAGCTTTCTTT	CASRETGTKGLNTEAFF	NA	many	TRBV27	TRBJ1-1
TGCAGCGCTCCATCCGGGGACAGCCGGAATGGCTACACCTTC	CSAPSGDSRNGYTF	TRBD1	many	TRBV29-1	TRBJ1-2
TGTGCCAGCAGGCCCAGGCGCGTGCGCACTGAAGCTTTCTTT	CASRPRRVRTEAFF	NA	many	TRBV21-1	TRBJ1-1
TGCGCCAGCAGTGAGACGCCGGACAGAGCCCTCGACAATGAGCAGTTCTTC	CASSETPDRALDNEQFF	NA	few	TRBV10-1	TRBJ2-1
TGCAGCGTAGCACGTCGGGACAGGGGGGCTGAAGCTTTCTTT	CSVARRDRGAEAFF	TRBD1	many	TRBV29-1	TRBJ1-1
TGTGCCACTGGCCCGCTGGGACTAGCGGGAGGACCAGATACGCAGTATTTT	CATGPLGLAGGPDTQYF	TRBD2	NA	TRBV19	TRBJ2-3
TGCAGCGTTCGTCTTGCCCGGGACCAGTTCTTC	CSVRLARDQFF	NA	few	TRBV29-1	TRBJ2-1
TGTGCCAGCAGCCGGAGCGGGACAGGGGGACAAATGGCGCAGTATTTT	CASSRSGTGGQMAQYF	TRBD1	many	TRBV4-2	TRBJ2-3
TGTGCCAGCAGCCTTACAGGGCACTACGAGCAGTACTTC	CASSLTGHYEQYF	NA	many	TRBV28	TRBJ2-7
TGTGCCAGCAGCTTCGGGTCAGAAGCTTTCTTT	CASSFGSEAFF	NA	many	TRBV7-2	TRBJ1-1
TGTGCCAGCAGCCGATTTAGCACAGATACGCAGTATTTT	CASSRFSTDTQYF	NA	NA	TRBV11-2	TRBJ2-3
TGTGCCAGCAGTTACTCGCAGGGAGGCTCCAGCTCTGGAAACACCATATATTTT	CASSYSQGGSSSGNTIYF	NA	many	TRBV6-5	TRBJ1-3
TGTGCCAGCAGTGGCTACAGGTACACTGAAGCTTTCTTT	CASSGYRYTEAFF	NA	few	TRBV6-1	TRBJ1-1
TGTGCCAGCAGCGGACTAGCGGGGGTCACCGGGGAGCTGTTTTTT	CASSGLAGVTGELFF	TRBD2	NA	TRBV6-6	TRBJ2-2
TGCAGTGCTAGGAACGCAAGTAATTATGGCTACACCTTC	CSARNASNYGYTF	NA	NA	TRBV20-1	TRBJ1-2
TGTGCCAGCAGTCCGTCGGGACTAGCGGGGCGCTCAACCTACAATGAGCAGTTCTTC	CASSPSGLAGRSTYNEQFF	TRBD2	many	TRBV27	TRBJ2-1
TGTGCCAGCAGCATCCAAGGGACAGCTAGCACAGATACGCAGTATTTT	CASSIQGTASTDTQYF	TRBD1	NA	TRBV7-2	TRBJ2-3
TGCGCCAGCAGCTTGATTTATGGGGGGCTCGTCACTGAAGCTTTCTTT	CASSLIYGGLVTEAFF	NA	many	TRBV5-1	TRBJ1-1
TGTGCCAGCAGCCTTCGCCGCAGCAATGAAAAACTGTTTTTT	CASSLRRSNEKLFF	NA	many	TRBV3-1	TRBJ1-4
TGTGCCAGCAGTTTTTTCAATGAAAAACTGTTTTTT	CASSFFNEKLFF	NA	NA	TRBV12-3/TRBV12-4	TRBJ1-4
TGTGCCAGCAGCTTATATCGCACCTCCTACGAGCAGTACTTC	CASSLYRTSYEQYF	NA	many	TRBV11-2	TRBJ2-7
TGCGCCAGCAGCGCGGAGGTTGGAGGGGGCAACACTGAAGCTTTCTTT	CASSAEVGGGNTEAFF	TRBD1	NA	TRBV5-1	TRBJ1-1
TGTGCCAGCAGCTTGGTGCAGGGGAATCAGCCCCAGCATTTT	CASSLVQGNQPQHF	NA	few	TRBV5-5	TRBJ1-5
TGTGCCAGCAGCCATGTGAACACTGAAGCTTTCTTT	CASSHVNTEAFF	NA	many	TRBV3-1	TRBJ1-1
TGTGCCAGCAGGGGTACAAGCAATCAGCCCCAGCATTTT	CASRGTSNQPQHF	NA	many	TRBV6-2/TRBV6-3	TRBJ1-5
TGTGCCAGCAGTTACGGTACTAGCGGGGGGAGCTACGAGCAGTACTTC	CASSYGTSGGSYEQYF	TRBD2	few	TRBV6-5	TRBJ2-7
TGTGCCATCGGCGCTAGCCTGTACAATGAGCAGTTCTTC	CAIGASLYNEQFF	NA	few	TRBV10-3	TRBJ2-1
TGTGCCAGCAGCTCCCTGGGTTATAGCAATCAGCCCCAGCATTTT	CASSSLGYSNQPQHF	NA	many	TRBV11-2	TRBJ1-5